This is a list of T cell receptor beta chains from one sample in a study of T cells in tuberculosis. The method was immunoSEQ multiplex PCR; TCRdb's version includes in-frame clones alone and lacks a portion of them. The profile covers roughly 7,100 clones, with about 95% appearing a single time and around a tenth taken by the ten largest. Input material: PBMCs. The receptor source for this set is an adult with tuberculosis. Each CDR3 is given with its conserved first and last residue. A D gene is named only where the DNA matches it firmly. A row's size may be missing; if present it is once, few, many or a size class.

TGTGCCAGCGGGGGGGAGGTGAACACTGAAGCTTTCTTT CASGGEVNTEAFF TRBJ1-1 . . TRBV28
TGTGCCAGCAGTTTATCAACAGGTGACGAGACCCAGTACTTC CASSLSTGDETQYF TRBJ2-5 few . TRBV27
TGCGCCAGCAGCCTAGGACTAGCGGTTCGTCCCACCGGGGAGCTGTTTTTT CASSLGLAVRPTGELFF TRBJ2-2 . TRBD2 TRBV5-1
TGTGCCAGCAGCGGACTAGCCCGGGGGGATACGCAGTATTTT CASSGLARGDTQYF TRBJ2-3 . TRBD2 TRBV2
TGTGCCAGCAGCCCCCTAAGTGACTACGAGCAGTACTTC CASSPLSDYEQYF TRBJ2-7 . . TRBV7-8
TGTGCCAGCAGCTTATCCATGGAGAGGGCAGGGGAGTATGGCTACACCTTC CASSLSMERAGEYGYTF TRBJ1-2 once . TRBV11-3
TGTGCCAGCAGCTCAGTAGGACAGGGGTCCCCCTACGAGCAGTACTTC CASSSVGQGSPYEQYF TRBJ2-7 few TRBD1 TRBV11-2
TGCGCCAGCAGCCAAGATCCTAGCGGGCTCTACAATGAGCAGTTCTTC CASSQDPSGLYNEQFF TRBJ2-1 . TRBD2 TRBV4-1
TGTGCCAGCAGAGAGTCCGGGGCCAACGTCCTGACTTTC CASRESGANVLTF TRBJ2-6 . . TRBV6-1
TGTGCCAGCAGACAGGGGTTAGGATCTGGAAACACCATATATTTT CASRQGLGSGNTIYF TRBJ1-3 . TRBD1 TRBV27
TGTGCCAGCAGCTTGACAGACGGAAAAGAGACCCAGTACTTC CASSLTDGKETQYF TRBJ2-5 . . TRBV5-6
TGTGCCAGCAGCTTAGCGCCGGACAGGCCCTACGAGCAGTACTTC CASSLAPDRPYEQYF TRBJ2-7 once TRBD1 TRBV7-8
TGTGCCATCAGTGAAAACAGGGAAGACTACAATGAGCAGTTCTTC CAISENREDYNEQFF TRBJ2-1 . . TRBV10-3
TGTGCCAGCAGCTCTAAACAGGGACGGGACACTGAAGCTTTCTTT CASSSKQGRDTEAFF TRBJ1-1 . . TRBV7-9
TGCGCCAGCAGCTCCCCGACAGCGAACACTGAAGCTTTCTTT CASSSPTANTEAFF TRBJ1-1 once . TRBV4-1
TGTGCCAGCCCACTAGCGTGTGAGCAGTTCTTC CASPLACEQFF TRBJ2-1 . TRBD2 TRBV9